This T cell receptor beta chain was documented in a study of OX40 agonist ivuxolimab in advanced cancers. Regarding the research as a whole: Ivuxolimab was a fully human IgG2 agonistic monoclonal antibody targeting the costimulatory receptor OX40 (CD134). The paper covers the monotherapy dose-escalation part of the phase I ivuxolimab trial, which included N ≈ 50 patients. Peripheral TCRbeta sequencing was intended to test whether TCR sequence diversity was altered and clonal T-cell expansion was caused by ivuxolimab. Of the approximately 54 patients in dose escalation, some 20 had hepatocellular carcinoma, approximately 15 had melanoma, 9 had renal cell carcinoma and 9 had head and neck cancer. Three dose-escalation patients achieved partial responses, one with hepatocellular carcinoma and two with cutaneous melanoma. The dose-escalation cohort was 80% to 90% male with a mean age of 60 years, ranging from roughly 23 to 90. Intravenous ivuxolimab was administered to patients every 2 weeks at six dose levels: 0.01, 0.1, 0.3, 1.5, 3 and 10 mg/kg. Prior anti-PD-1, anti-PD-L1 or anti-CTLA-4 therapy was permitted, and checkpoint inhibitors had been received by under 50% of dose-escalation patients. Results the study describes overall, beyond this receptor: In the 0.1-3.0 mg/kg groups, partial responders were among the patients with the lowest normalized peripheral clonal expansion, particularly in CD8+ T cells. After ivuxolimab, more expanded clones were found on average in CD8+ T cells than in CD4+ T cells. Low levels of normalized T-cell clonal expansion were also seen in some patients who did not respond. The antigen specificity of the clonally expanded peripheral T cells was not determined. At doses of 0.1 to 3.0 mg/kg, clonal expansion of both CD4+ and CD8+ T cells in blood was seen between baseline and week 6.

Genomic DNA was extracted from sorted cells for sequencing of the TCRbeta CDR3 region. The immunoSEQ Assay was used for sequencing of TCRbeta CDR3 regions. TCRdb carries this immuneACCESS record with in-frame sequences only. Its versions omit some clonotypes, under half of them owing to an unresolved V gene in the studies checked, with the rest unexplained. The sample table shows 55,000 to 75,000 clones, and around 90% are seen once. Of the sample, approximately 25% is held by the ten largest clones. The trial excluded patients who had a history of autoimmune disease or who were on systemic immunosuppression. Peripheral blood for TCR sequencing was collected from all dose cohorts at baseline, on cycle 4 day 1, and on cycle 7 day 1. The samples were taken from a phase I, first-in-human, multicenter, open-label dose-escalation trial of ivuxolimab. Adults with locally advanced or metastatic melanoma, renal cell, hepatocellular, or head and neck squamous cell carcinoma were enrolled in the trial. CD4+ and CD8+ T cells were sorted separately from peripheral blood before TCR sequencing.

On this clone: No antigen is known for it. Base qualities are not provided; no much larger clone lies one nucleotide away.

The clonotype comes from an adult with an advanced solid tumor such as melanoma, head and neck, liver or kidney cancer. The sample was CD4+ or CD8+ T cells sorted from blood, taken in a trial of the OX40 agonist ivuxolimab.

The DNA sequence is as follows: TGCGCCAGCAGCCCAGACACAGGATTCTACGAGCAGTACTTC. It specifies CASSPDTGFYEQYF. The rearrangement combines TRBV4-1 with TRBJ2-7, with TRBD1 tentatively as D gene (5 bases match). At the junction V is shortened by 4 bases and J by 3 bases, with 13 bases in between. The germline V gene sets CDR1 to MGHRA and CDR2 to YSYEKL. The CDR3 runs 14 amino acids, cysteine and phenylalanine included. Only the CDR3 region is kept as DNA, spanning 42 bases read in frame from base 1.